The 25 T cell receptor beta chains presented below share a single source sample, sequenced in a study of blood T cell repertoires in COVID-19. TCRdb keeps only in-frame clones here, not all; method: immunoSEQ multiplex PCR. Among about 360,000 clones listed, around 80% were seen once. The sample taken for sequencing was peripheral blood. All receptors come from a man aged 25-45 years with active or convalescent COVID-19.

This chain links TRBV6-5 with TRBJ1-1, with D unclear. V was cut by 6 bases and J by 1 base, with 12 bases left in between. The CDR3 runs 14 residues. Looked up from germline, CDR1 is MNHEY and CDR2 is SVGAGI. The CDR3 here is CASSPRRANTEAFF. Written as DNA, the CDR3 is TGTGCCAGCAGCCCCCGGCGGGCGAACACTGAAGCTTTCTTT.

V and J are TRBV3-1 (or the pseudogene TRBV3-2) and TRBJ2-1, with D unresolved. The CDR3 has 12 residues. The V and J ends lost 7 bases and 10 bases respectively, with 14 bases between them. Germline assignment: CDR1 LGHDT and CDR2 YNNKEL (reference sequence). Here the CDR3 DNA reads TGTGCCAGCAAAACCGACCGGAGCGAGCAGTTCTTC. Translated, it gives CASKTDRSEQFF.

V and J are TRBV5-4 and TRBJ2-7; tentative D call: TRBD1 (5 bases). With 0 bases removed from V and 10 bases from J, the gap between germline ends came to 11 bases. The CDR3 consists of 12 residues. CDR1 is SGHNT and CDR2 is YYREEE in the germline V gene (reference sequence). The CDR3 sequence: CASSLDRLEQYF. CDR3 DNA: TGTGCCAGCAGCTTGGACAGGCTGGAACAGTACTTC.

The table lists this clone with a count of one. CDR3: CASSDTQGAWETQYF. Here the CDR3 DNA reads TGCGCCAGCAGCGACACACAGGGGGCTTGGGAGACCCAGTACTTC. The V call is TRBV4-1, the J call TRBJ2-5, with 9 bases identical to TRBD1. Germline V gene data show CDR1 as MGHRA and CDR2 as YSYEKL. The CDR3 is 15 amino acids. The J segment lost 5 bases and the V segment lost 5 bases, leaving 9 bases of the junction unmatched.

In nucleotides, the CDR3 is TGTGCCAGCAGTTACAGCGGGGGCGGGCAGCCCCAGCATTTT. It translates to CASSYSGGGQPQHF. This chain connects TRBV6-2 or TRBV6-3 to TRBJ1-5, with D possibly matching TRBD1 (6 bases). Trimming pared 2 bases from V and 7 bases from J, leaving 12 bases between. The germline V gene has CDR1 MNHEY and CDR2 SVGEGT. CDR3 size: 14 residues.

The chain recombines TRBV4-1 with TRBJ2-7, with a possible D match to TRBD2 (7 bases). Germline CDR1 and CDR2: MGHRA and YSYEKL. V was clipped by 0 bases and J by 2 bases, with 20 bases between them. CDR3 length equals 18 residues. The CDR3 protein is CASSQDQGPGRQPYEQYF. The CDR3, as DNA: TGCGCCAGCAGCCAAGATCAGGGGCCCGGGAGGCAACCCTACGAGCAGTACTTC.

This clone was recorded a few times. V and J are TRBV18 and TRBJ1-1, with D unresolved. The CDR3 loop spans 14 amino acids. V was cut by 5 bases and J by 1 base, with 11 bases left in between. Germline CDR1 is KGHSH and CDR2 is LQKENI. The CDR3 sequence is CASSGSEGNTEAFF. In nucleotides, the CDR3 is TGTGCCAGCTCAGGGAGTGAGGGGAACACTGAAGCTTTCTTT.

This chain connects TRBV9 to TRBJ2-5; 7 bases align to TRBD2. This CDR3 region has 15 residues. V gave up 4 bases and J gave up 1 base; unmatched junction bases: 7. Germline V gene sequence: CDR1 SGDLS, CDR2 YYNGEE. The CDR3 DNA reads TGTGCCAGCAGCTCGCGGGGGTTGACCCAAGAGACCCAGTACTTC. Translating it yields CASSSRGLTQETQYF.

The chain couples TRBV5-1 to TRBJ1-1; D is possibly TRBD1 (6 bases). V shed 4 bases and J shed 2 bases, with 18 bases lying between them. Germline CDR1 reads SGHRS; CDR2 reads YFSETQ. CDR3 length: 16 amino acids. The CDR3 nucleotides read TGCGCCAGCAGCGCCTCAGGGGTTCGACGAAACACTGAAGCTTTCTTT. Translating it yields CASSASGVRRNTEAFF.

The chain joins TRBV4-1 to TRBJ2-1, with 9 positions matching TRBD1. V lost 7 bases and J lost 8; bases outside the gene matches: 9. Germline assignment: CDR1 MGHRA and CDR2 YSYEKL. The CDR3 has 14 residues. CDR3 amino acids: CASNRDRAVDEQFF. The CDR3 DNA sequence: TGCGCCAGCAACCGGGACAGGGCAGTGGATGAGCAGTTCTTC.

The chain uses TRBV30 and TRBJ1-5; TRBD1 is a possible D gene (6 bases). V gave up 3 bases and J gave up 4 bases, with 10 bases separating them. Germline V gene data show CDR1 as GTSNPN and CDR2 as SVGIG (reference sequence). CDR3 length equals 13 residues. The CDR3 DNA is TGTGCCTGGAGGGTTGACAGGAATCAGCCCCAGCATTTT. This gives the protein CAWRVDRNQPQHF.

This clone was detected only once. The chain uses TRBV21-1 and TRBJ2-1; TRBD2, the D gene given by the table, was not confirmed from the DNA. TRBV21-1 is noted as a pseudogene. The CDR3 is made up of 20 amino acids. In DNA, the CDR3 is TGTGCCAGCAGCCCAGGACTAGCGGGAGTAACAAGACCCTCCTACAATGAGCAGTTCTTC. This translates into CASSPGLAGVTRPSYNEQFF.

The genes are TRBV7-9 and TRBJ1-2, with D perhaps matching TRBD1 (5 bases). Germline loops: CDR1 SEHNR, CDR2 FQNEAQ (reference sequence). V was shortened by 5 bases and J by 3 bases, with 28 bases between the two germline ends. CDR3 size: 19 residues. The CDR3 reads CASSLYRRQTGLLDYGYTF. The CDR3, as DNA: TGTGCCAGCAGCCTATACCGCCGACAGACGGGTTTGTTGGACTATGGCTACACCTTC.

This clone showed up just a few times. This rearrangement joins TRBV5-1 to TRBJ1-2; possibly TRBD1 for D (6 bases). This CDR3 contains 13 residues. Trimming took 4 bases from V and 6 from J, leaving 13 bases between them. CDR1 is SGHRS, CDR2 YFSETQ, per germline. CDR3 DNA sequence: TGCGCCAGCAGCGTACTCCCAGGGGATGGCTACACCTTC. This codes for CASSVLPGDGYTF.

CDR3 protein: CASSEEPSGDEQYF. The CDR3 DNA sequence: TGTGCCAGCAGTGAAGAACCTAGCGGAGACGAGCAGTACTTC. The chain employs TRBV6-1 and TRBJ2-7; 7 bases are shared with TRBD2. Trimming cost V 1 base and J 5 bases; bases outside gene matches: 5. This CDR3 region has 14 residues. Germline assignment: CDR1 MNHNS and CDR2 SASEGT.

This clone was counted only a few times. V usage is TRBV5-1 and J usage is TRBJ1-4, with D possibly being TRBD1 (5 bases). The V and J ends lost 2 bases and 0 bases respectively, with 20 bases between them. Per the germline V gene, CDR1 is SGHRS and CDR2 is YFSETQ. This CDR3 contains 19 residues. The CDR3 sequence is CASSFQGRLHFSTNEKLFF. In DNA, the CDR3 is TGCGCCAGCAGCTTCCAGGGCAGGCTTCACTTTTCAACTAATGAAAAACTGTTTTTT. The full variable domain, its missing parts supplied by reference TRBV5-1 and TRBJ1-4, is KAGVTQTPRYLIKTRGQQVTLSCSPISGHRSVSWYQQTPGQGLQFLFEYFSETQRNKGNFPGRFSGRQFSNSRSEMNVSTLELGDSALYLCASSFQGRLHFSTNEKLFFGSGTQLSVL.

The rearrangement joins TRBV4-1 to TRBJ1-2, with 8 bases lining up with TRBD1. The V segment lost 1 base and the J segment 6 bases; nucleotides outside the gene matches: 7. The CDR3 totals 15 residues. Germline CDR1 reads MGHRA; CDR2 reads YSYEKL. The chain's CDR3 is CASSQGQGLPDGYTF. In nucleotides, the CDR3 is TGCGCCAGCAGCCAAGGACAGGGGCTACCGGATGGCTACACCTTC.

This clone showed up just a few times. The chain uses TRBV7-6 and TRBJ2-3; TRBD1 agrees at 7 bases. CDR1 is SGHVS, CDR2 FNYEAQ, per germline. The CDR3 extends over 15 amino acids. With 4 bases clipped from V and 3 bases from J, the junction kept 7 bases outside the gene matches. This chain's CDR3 is CASSYRQGKTDTQYF. The CDR3 coding sequence is TGTGCCAGCAGCTACCGACAGGGAAAGACAGATACGCAGTATTTT.

The rearrangement links TRBV9 to TRBJ1-2; D perhaps matches TRBD1 (5 bases). The germline V and J ends were trimmed by 3 bases and 6 bases, with 18 bases remaining between them. Germline CDR1 SGDLS, CDR2 YYNGEE. This CDR3 has 15 residues. The CDR3 DNA follows: TGTGCCAGCAGCGATAACTTTCGGGGGGAGGATGGCTACACCTTC. Amino acid sequence: CASSDNFRGEDGYTF.

This chain links TRBV5-4 with TRBJ2-7; perhaps TRBD2 as D (6 bases). V gave up 0 bases and J gave up 5 bases, with 15 bases separating them. Germline V gene sequence: CDR1 SGHNT, CDR2 YYREEE (reference sequence). The CDR3 length is 15 residues. The CDR3 sequence is CASSLGLAEFNEQYF. The CDR3, as DNA: TGTGCCAGCAGCTTGGGTTTAGCGGAGTTCAACGAGCAGTACTTC.

V gene TRBV19 combines with J gene TRBJ1-3; tentatively, D is TRBD1 (5 bases). The CDR3 consists of 15 residues. CDR1 and CDR2 (germline): LNHDA, SQIVND (reference sequence). Trimming removed 6 bases at V and 3 bases at J, with 15 bases between. CDR3 nucleotide sequence: TGTGCCAGTAGCGTCCTCGACAGTATTGGAAACACCATATATTTT. It encodes CASSVLDSIGNTIYF.

The chain couples TRBV19 to TRBJ1-5, with TRBD1 matching over 7 bases. This CDR3 contains 15 residues. Germline CDR1 is LNHDA and CDR2 is SQIVND (reference sequence). Unmatched junction bases numbered 5, after V lost 2 bases and J lost 4 bases. CDR3 loop: CASSILTQGNQPQHF. The DNA for the CDR3 is TGTGCCAGTAGTATACTTACACAGGGGAATCAGCCCCAGCATTTT.

The V gene is TRBV14, the J gene TRBJ2-7; no clear D. The CDR3 sequence is 14 residues long. The germline V gene has CDR1 SGHDN and CDR2 FVKESK. The V gene lost 0 bases and the J gene lost 0 bases, with 6 bases spanning the gap. The CDR3 DNA reads as TGTGCCAGCAGCCAAGATACAGCCTCCTACGAGCAGTACTTC. It is translated as CASSQDTASYEQYF. Using reference TRBV14 and TRBJ2-7 for the parts outside the CDR3, the full variable domain is EAGVTQFPSHSVIEKGQTVTLRCDPISGHDNLYWYRRVMGKEIKFLLHFVKESKQDESGMPNNRFLAERTGGTYSTLKVQPAELEDSGVYFCASSQDTASYEQYFGPGTRLTVT.

V usage is TRBV24-1 and J usage is TRBJ1-3; 10 bases align to TRBD1. The CDR3 is made up of 19 amino acids. Losses at the gene ends were 4 bases for V and 2 bases for J; bases not matched to a gene: 13. Germline V gene lookup returns CDR1 KGHDR and CDR2 SFDVKD. The CDR3 bases are TGTGCCACCAGTGAGTATGGGACAGGGGTGTGGACGGCTGGAAACACCATATATTTT. Amino acids: CATSEYGTGVWTAGNTIYF.

This clone was found once. The gene calls are TRBV23-1 and TRBJ2-1, with D perhaps matching TRBD1 (5 bases). TRBV23-1 is annotated as an ORF whose role is uncertain. V lost 6 bases and J 3 bases, leaving 18 bases between the germline ends. The CDR3 spans 16 residues. The CDR3 loop is CASRDQGSGIYNEQFF. Written as DNA, the CDR3 is TGCGCCAGCAGAGATCAGGGATCCGGAATCTACAATGAGCAGTTCTTC.